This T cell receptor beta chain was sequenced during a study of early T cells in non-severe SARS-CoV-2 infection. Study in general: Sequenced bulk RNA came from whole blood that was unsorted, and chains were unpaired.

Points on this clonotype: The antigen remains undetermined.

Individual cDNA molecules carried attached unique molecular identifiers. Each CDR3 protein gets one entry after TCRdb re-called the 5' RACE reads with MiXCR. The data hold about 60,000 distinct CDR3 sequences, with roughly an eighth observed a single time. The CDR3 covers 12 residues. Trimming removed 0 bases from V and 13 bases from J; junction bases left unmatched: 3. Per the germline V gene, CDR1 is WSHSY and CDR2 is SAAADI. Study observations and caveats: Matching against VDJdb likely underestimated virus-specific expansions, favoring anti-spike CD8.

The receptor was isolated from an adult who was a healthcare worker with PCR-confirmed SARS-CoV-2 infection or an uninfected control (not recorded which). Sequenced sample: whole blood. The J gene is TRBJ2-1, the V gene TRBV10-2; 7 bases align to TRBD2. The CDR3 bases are TGCGCCAGCAGTGAGTCGGTGGGACTACAGTTCTTC. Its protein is CASSESVGLQFF.